The 8 T cell receptor beta chains listed next were all sequenced from one sample in a study of OX40 agonist ivuxolimab in advanced cancers. Sequencing used immunoSEQ multiplex PCR; TCRdb keeps in-frame clones, though not all of them. The repertoire holds about 50,000 clones, with roughly 90% as singletons. The sample consisted of CD4+ or CD8+ T cells sorted from blood, taken in a trial of the OX40 agonist ivuxolimab. Source of these receptors: an adult with an advanced solid tumor such as melanoma, head and neck, liver or kidney cancer.

The chain carries TRBV6-1 and TRBJ2-3; D remains ambiguous. The CDR3 is 16 amino acids. CDR1 and CDR2 from the germline V gene are MNHNS and SASEGT. V was cut by 3 bases and J by 0 bases, with 13 bases left in between. CDR3 region: CASSEKVAASTDTQYF. CDR3 in DNA: TGTGCCAGCAGTGAGAAAGTTGCGGCTAGCACAGATACGCAGTATTTT.

The rearrangement uses TRBV15 and TRBJ1-1; 8 bases match TRBD1. V shed 3 bases and J 4 bases; nucleotides not matched to a gene: 10. Germline loops: CDR1 LNHNV, CDR2 YYDKDF (reference sequence). The CDR3 is 16 residues long. The CDR3 DNA sequence: TGTGCCACCAGCAGGGGATCAGGGGGCTGGGGCACTGAAGCTTTCTTT. It encodes CATSRGSGGWGTEAFF.

V usage is TRBV4-1 and J usage is TRBJ1-1; no definite D call. The CDR3 has 16 residues. Trimming left V 0 bases short and J 4 bases short, with 15 bases between. CDR1 is MGHRA, CDR2 YSYEKL, per germline. CDR3 loop: CASSQDLQSKSTEAFF. CDR3 in DNA: TGCGCCAGCAGCCAAGATCTCCAGAGTAAGAGCACTGAAGCTTTCTTT.

V usage is TRBV10-2 and J usage is TRBJ2-7; 9 bases agree with TRBD2. Germline V gives CDR1 WSHSY, CDR2 SAAADI. V shed 8 bases, J shed 6 bases, and the junction held 5 bases outside the gene matches. CDR3 length: 12 residues. CDR3: CASVAGEGEQYF. The CDR3 DNA sequence: TGCGCCAGCGTAGCGGGAGAGGGCGAGCAGTACTTC.

The rearrangement uses TRBV4-1 and TRBJ1-5, with no clear D. CDR3 length: 14 residues. Germline values: CDR1 MGHRA, CDR2 YSYEKL. V was trimmed by 3 bases and J by 1 base, leaving 7 bases between them. CDR3: CASSHGVSNQPQHF. CDR3 nucleotide sequence: TGCGCCAGCAGCCATGGGGTAAGCAATCAGCCCCAGCATTTT.

The chain links TRBV5-4 to TRBJ2-2; D is possibly TRBD1 (6 bases). Trimming pared 0 bases from V and 0 bases from J, leaving 12 bases between. Germline lookup yields CDR1 SGHNT and CDR2 YYREEE (reference sequence). CDR3 length equals 17 residues. This chain's CDR3 is CASSLGDTASNTGELFF. The CDR3 nucleotides read TGTGCCAGCAGCTTGGGGGACACGGCCTCGAACACCGGGGAGCTGTTTTTT.

This clone was counted a few times. This sequence joins TRBV10-3 and TRBJ1-2; D remains ambiguous. Deletions cut 4 bases from V and 8 bases from J, with 11 bases between. This CDR3 comprises 12 residues. CDR1 ENHRY and CDR2 SYGVKD come from the germline V gene. Written as DNA, the CDR3 is TGTGCCATCAGTGGACGGACGGAGGGCTACACCTTC. Translation gives CAISGRTEGYTF.

The chain is built from TRBV7-8 and TRBJ2-7; D is undetermined. The germline V gene encodes CDR1 SGHVS and CDR2 FQNEAQ. The CDR3 spans 12 residues. Trimming took 2 bases from V and 3 from J, leaving 5 bases between them. This CDR3 reads CASSLFGYEQYF. In DNA form, the CDR3 reads TGTGCCAGCAGCTTATTCGGCTACGAGCAGTACTTC. The variable domain in full, with the rest retrieved from reference TRBV7-8 and TRBJ2-7, is GAGVSQSPRYKVAKRGQDVALRCDPISGHVSLFWYQQALGQGPEFLTYFQNEAQLDKSGLPSDRFFAERPEGSVSTLKIQRTQQEDSAVYLCASSLFGYEQYFGPGTRLTVT.